The 22 T cell receptor beta chains below come from one sample, sequenced in a study of cytomegalovirus exposure and HLA in healthy donors. A multiplex PCR was run with 60 Vbeta primers and 13 Jbeta primers. Sequencing was performed with immunoSEQ multiplex PCR; in TCRdb, only in-frame clones are kept and a portion is missing. The sample carries 150,000 or so clones, around 73% recorded once. Sequenced input: PBMCs. The origin of the receptors is a female donor in good health and CMV-seronegative.

The chain uses TRBV5-1 and TRBJ1-6; 7 bases match TRBD1. The CDR3 extends over 17 amino acids. Germline CDR1 SGHRS, CDR2 YFSETQ. The ends lost 4 bases at V and 0 bases at J; junction bases unmatched: 7. CDR3 nucleotide sequence: TGCGCCAGCAGCCCTATGGACAGGAGCTCCTATAATTCACCCCTCCACTTT. This gives the protein CASSPMDRSSYNSPLHF. Looking up the rest from reference TRBV5-1 and TRBJ1-6 gives the full variable domain: KAGVTQTPRYLIKTRGQQVTLSCSPISGHRSVSWYQQTPGQGLQFLFEYFSETQRNKGNFPGRFSGRQFSNSRSEMNVSTLELGDSALYLCASSPMDRSSYNSPLHFGNGTRLTVT.

The chain couples TRBV28 to TRBJ2-1; 7 bases are a match to TRBD2. The CDR3 has 14 amino acids. Germline V CDR1 and CDR2: MDHEN, SYDVKM. V was clipped by 2 bases and J by 5 bases; unmatched bases: 3. The CDR3 coding sequence is TGTGCCAGCAGTTTAAAGGCGGGGGACAATGAGCAGTTCTTC. Protein: CASSLKAGDNEQFF.

The J gene is TRBJ2-1, the V gene TRBV11-1; 8 nucleotides agree with TRBD2. This CDR3 is built from 15 residues. The ends lost 1 base at V and 3 bases at J; junction bases unmatched: 2. From germline, CDR1 is SGHAT and CDR2 FQDESV (reference sequence). CDR3 in amino acids: CASSLVAGLYNEQFF. The CDR3, as DNA: TGTGCCAGCAGCTTAGTAGCGGGACTCTACAATGAGCAGTTCTTC.

This chain links TRBV10-3 with TRBJ1-1; D might be TRBD1 (6 bases). The CDR3 covers 15 residues. Germline CDR1 is ENHRY and CDR2 is SYGVKD. The V and J ends lost 2 bases and 3 bases respectively, with 13 bases between them. CDR3 bases: TGTGCCATCAGTGAGACGGGGACAAGGGACACTGAAGCTTTCTTT. This sequence encodes CAISETGTRDTEAFF.

This clone was counted a few times. The chain has TRBV6-5 and TRBJ2-1; possible D gene TRBD2, 5 bases. Germline assignment: CDR1 MNHEY and CDR2 SVGAGI. V was trimmed by 1 base and J by 7 bases, leaving 8 bases between them. This CDR3 comprises 13 residues. The CDR3 loop reads CASSYLASNEQFF. In DNA, the CDR3 is TGTGCCAGCAGTTACTTAGCGTCGAATGAGCAGTTCTTC.

In this sample, this clone turned up a few times. The chain recombines TRBV6-5 with TRBJ2-7; maybe TRBD1 (6 bases). The CDR3 covers 15 residues. The germline V gene has CDR1 MNHEY and CDR2 SVGAGI. Trimming left V 5 bases short and J 6 bases short, with 20 bases between. The CDR3 here is CASSRSGTLWGEQYF. In DNA form, the CDR3 reads TGTGCCAGCAGTCGCTCCGGGACACTTTGGGGCGAGCAGTACTTC.

The CDR3: CATADRNYGYTF. CDR3 nucleotide sequence: TGTGCCACCGCGGACAGAAACTATGGCTACACCTTC. The rearrangement links TRBV28 to TRBJ1-2; D is possibly TRBD1 (6 bases). The V gene's germline CDR1 is MDHEN and CDR2 SYDVKM. This CDR3 has 12 residues. With 10 bases removed from V and 2 bases from J, the gap between germline ends came to 11 bases.

There are a few counts of this clone. The V call is TRBV5-1, the J call TRBJ2-6; 9 nucleotides line up with TRBD2. V shed 0 bases, J shed 0 bases, and the junction held 7 bases outside the gene matches. Germline loops: CDR1 SGHRS, CDR2 YFSETQ. The CDR3 sequence is 19 residues long. For the CDR3, the DNA is TGCGCCAGCAGCTTGGCGCGGGGGGGGGCCTTCTCTGGGGCCAACGTCCTGACTTTC. It is translated as CASSLARGGAFSGANVLTF.

The chain recombines TRBV5-6 with TRBJ2-7; 10 bases fit TRBD2. The CDR3 loop spans 15 amino acids. The ends lost 4 bases at V and 0 bases at J; junction bases unmatched: 4. Germline V gives CDR1 SGHDT, CDR2 YYEEEE. The CDR3 protein is CASSGGTSASYEQYF. The CDR3 coding sequence is TGTGCCAGCAGCGGAGGGACTAGCGCCTCCTACGAGCAGTACTTC.

This chain uses TRBV5-4 with TRBJ2-1, with D possibly matching TRBD2 (5 bases). CDR1 is SGHNT and CDR2 is YYREEE in the germline V gene (reference sequence). The CDR3 is made up of 17 amino acids. Trimming pared 0 bases from V and 0 bases from J, leaving 13 bases between. In DNA form, the CDR3 reads TGTGCCAGCAGCTTGGAACTGCTAGCAGGCTCCTACAATGAGCAGTTCTTC. Amino acid sequence: CASSLELLAGSYNEQFF.

The rearrangement links TRBV9 to TRBJ1-3; no definite D call. The CDR3 runs 13 residues. The germline V and J ends were trimmed by 8 bases and 0 bases, with 9 bases remaining between them. The germline gives CDR1 SGDLS, CDR2 YYNGEE. The CDR3 DNA follows: TGTGCCAGTTCCGGGTCCTCTGGAAACACCATATATTTT. This sequence encodes CASSGSSGNTIYF. Full variable domain (remainder filled in from reference TRBV9 and TRBJ1-3): DSGVTQTPKHLITATGQRVTLRCSPRSGDLSVYWYQQSLDQGLQFLIQYYNGEERAKGNILERFSAQQFPDLHSELNLSSLELGDSALYFCASSGSSGNTIYFGEGSWLTVV.

This clone has just a few counts. The chain carries TRBV29-1 and TRBJ2-7; D not certain. This CDR3 has 12 residues. Trimming left V 5 bases short and J 2 bases short, with 10 bases between. CDR1 and CDR2 (germline): SQVTM, ANQGSEA. CDR3 protein: CSVNSGTYEQYF. The CDR3 DNA sequence: TGCAGCGTTAACTCAGGAACCTACGAGCAGTACTTC.

The V call is TRBV7-9, the J call TRBJ2-1; 14 bases agree with TRBD2. Per the germline V gene, CDR1 is SEHNR and CDR2 is FQNEAQ (reference sequence). The CDR3 loop spans 15 amino acids. V shed 4 bases and J 8 bases; nucleotides not matched to a gene: 4. DNA of the CDR3: TGTGCCAGCAGCTCCGGGACTAGCGGGAGTTATGAGCAGTTCTTC. Residues: CASSSGTSGSYEQFF.

This clone appeared a few times. The chain joins TRBV5-4 to TRBJ2-1, with D maybe TRBD2 (6 bases). V gave up 0 bases and J gave up 0 bases, with 13 bases separating them. The germline V gene has CDR1 SGHNT and CDR2 YYREEE (reference sequence). The CDR3 runs to 17 residues. CDR3 coding DNA: TGTGCCAGCAGCTTGGGGGTTAGCGGCAGCTCCTACAATGAGCAGTTCTTC. Protein sequence: CASSLGVSGSSYNEQFF.

The J gene is TRBJ1-5, the V gene TRBV4-2; D is undetermined. The germline V and J ends were trimmed by 0 bases and 8 bases, with 11 bases remaining between them. Germline V lookup: CDR1 LGHNA, CDR2 YNFKEQ. This CDR3 comprises 14 residues. CDR3 DNA sequence: TGTGCCAGCAGCCAAGATGGAGGGTCGAAGCCCCAGCATTTT. Translated, it gives CASSQDGGSKPQHF.

The chain carries TRBV18 and TRBJ2-5; 12 bases fit TRBD2. V lost 3 bases and J lost 6; bases outside the gene matches: 11. Germline lookup yields CDR1 KGHSH and CDR2 LQKENI. CDR3 length: 17 amino acids. This CDR3 reads CASSPLGRLAGVKTQYF. DNA for the CDR3: TGTGCCAGCTCACCCTTGGGAAGACTAGCGGGAGTAAAGACCCAGTACTTC. The full variable domain, rest sourced from reference TRBV18 and TRBJ2-5, is NAGVMQNPRHLVRRRGQEARLRCSPMKGHSHVYWYRQLPEEGLKFMVYLQKENIIDESGMPKERFSAEFPKEGPSILRIQQVVRGDSAAYFCASSPLGRLAGVKTQYFGPGTRLLVL.

With respect to this clone: Different DNA sequences within this sample yield the same CDR3. The CDR3 nucleotides read TGTGCCAGTAGTACTCAACAGGGGGCGGCCGGGGAGCTGTTTTTT. This codes for CASSTQQGAAGELFF. This rearrangement joins TRBV19 to TRBJ2-2; 9 bases map to TRBD1. The CDR3 consists of 15 residues. Germline lookup yields CDR1 LNHDA and CDR2 SQIVND (reference sequence). With 4 bases clipped from V and 6 bases from J, the junction kept 6 bases outside the gene matches.

The chain has TRBV6-5 and TRBJ2-3, with no clear D. Germline CDR1 MNHEY, CDR2 SVGAGI. The CDR3 is made up of 14 amino acids. V shed 0 bases and J shed 3 bases, with 7 bases lying between them. CDR3 nucleotide sequence: TGTGCCAGCAGTTACTCCCATTTTACAGATACGCAGTATTTT. Amino acid sequence: CASSYSHFTDTQYF.

This clone has a single count. The CDR3 loop is CASSYRTGFYGYTF. The CDR3, as DNA: TGTGCCAGCAGTTACCGGACAGGGTTCTATGGCTACACCTTC. The chain links TRBV6-5 to TRBJ1-2, with 8 positions matching TRBD1. V shed 2 bases and J 4 bases; nucleotides not matched to a gene: 3. This CDR3 is built from 14 residues. Per germline, CDR1 MNHEY and CDR2 SVGAGI.

The chain carries TRBV28 and TRBJ1-1; 7 bases are shared with TRBD1. Germline loops: CDR1 MDHEN, CDR2 SYDVKM. The ends lost 4 bases at V and 1 base at J; junction bases unmatched: 9. The CDR3 has 16 amino acids. The CDR3 protein is CASSSGGTAKNTEAFF. CDR3 coding DNA: TGTGCCAGCAGTTCAGGCGGGACAGCTAAGAACACTGAAGCTTTCTTT.

The chain is built from TRBV10-3 and TRBJ1-3; D is undetermined. The CDR3 totals 14 residues. Germline V CDR1 and CDR2: ENHRY, SYGVKD. V was shortened by 2 bases and J by 4 bases, with 9 bases between the two germline ends. CDR3 bases: TGTGCCATCAGTGAGATGGAGGCAGGAAACACCATATATTTT. This encodes CAISEMEAGNTIYF.

A word on this clone: Relative to the germline gene, one junction end is altered; a read error may explain this. The rearrangement links TRBV7-9 to TRBJ2-1, with TRBD1 identical over 7 bases. This CDR3 has 14 amino acids. From germline, CDR1 is SEHNR and CDR2 FQNEAQ (reference sequence). CDR3 residues: CSSSPGTVYNEQFF. For the CDR3, the DNA is TGTTCCAGCAGCCCGGGGACAGTATACAATGAGCAGTTCTTC.